The sequence of this T cell receptor beta chain was determined in a study of T cell changes during pregnancy in multiple sclerosis. This CDR3 contains 14 residues. Trimming took 6 bases from V and 2 from J, leaving 12 bases between them. Germline CDR1 reads MNHEY; CDR2 reads SVGAGI. Sequencing was performed with immunoSEQ multiplex PCR; in TCRdb, only in-frame clones are kept and a portion is missing. The sample has 95,000 to 100,000 clones, about nine tenths seen once. The clonotype originates from a female donor with multiple sclerosis, enrolled in a pregnancy study. The sample was peripheral blood, taken in the second trimester of pregnancy. This chain connects TRBV6-5 to TRBJ2-3; TRBD1 is a possible D gene (5 bases). CDR3: CASSHPGYTDTQYF. DNA of the CDR3: TGTGCCAGCAGCCATCCAGGGTACACAGATACGCAGTATTTT.